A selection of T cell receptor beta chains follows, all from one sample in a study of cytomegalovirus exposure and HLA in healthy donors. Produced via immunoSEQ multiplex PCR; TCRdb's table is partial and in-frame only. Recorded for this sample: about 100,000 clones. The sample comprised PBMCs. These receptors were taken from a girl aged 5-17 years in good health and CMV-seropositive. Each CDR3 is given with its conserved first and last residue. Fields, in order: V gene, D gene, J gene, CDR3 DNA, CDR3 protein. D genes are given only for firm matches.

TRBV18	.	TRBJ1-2	TGTGCCAGCTCACCTGACGAGCGAACCTCCTACACCTTC	CASSPDERTSYTF
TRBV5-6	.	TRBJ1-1	TGTGCCAGCAGCCCAGAGGGTGGTGACACTGAAGCTTTCTTT	CASSPEGGDTEAFF
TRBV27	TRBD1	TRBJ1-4	TGTGCCAGCAGTCCAGGGACAGGGGGAAGGTACGAAAAACTGTTTTTT	CASSPGTGGRYEKLFF
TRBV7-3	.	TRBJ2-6	TGTGCCAGCAGCTTATATGCGGGGGCCCCCTCTGGGGCCAACGTCCTGACTTTC	CASSLYAGAPSGANVLTF
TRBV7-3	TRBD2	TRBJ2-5	TGTGCCAGCAGCTTGGGATTAGCGGGGGGTCAAGAGACCCAGTACTTC	CASSLGLAGGQETQYF
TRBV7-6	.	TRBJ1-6	TGTGCCAGCAGCTTAGCAGAAGCGTCACCCCTCCACTTT	CASSLAEASPLHF
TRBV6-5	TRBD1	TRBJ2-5	TGTGCCAGCACTTCAGGGGGAGAGACCCAGTACTTC	CASTSGGETQYF
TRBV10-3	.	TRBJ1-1	TGTGCCATCAGTGCGGGCGGGGACACTGAAGCTTTCTTT	CAISAGGDTEAFF
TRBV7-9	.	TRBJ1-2	TGTGCCAGCAGGCCGGGGGGATTTGGCTACACCTTC	CASRPGGFGYTF
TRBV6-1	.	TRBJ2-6	TGTGCCAGCAGTGAAGAATCGCGGTGGCAAATGTCTGGGGCCAACGTCCTGACTTTC	CASSEESRWQMSGANVLTF
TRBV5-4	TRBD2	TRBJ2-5	TGTGCCAGCAGCCCTCGGACTAGCGGACTGTACCAAGAGACCCAGTACTTC	CASSPRTSGLYQETQYF
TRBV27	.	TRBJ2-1	TGTGCCAGCAGTTTTCCAGGGAGGAATGAGCAGTTCTTC	CASSFPGRNEQFF
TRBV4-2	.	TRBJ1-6	TGTGCCAGCAGCCCGTCCCAGGATAGTAATTCACCCCTCCACTTT	CASSPSQDSNSPLHF
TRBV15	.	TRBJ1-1	TGTGCCACCAGCAAGGACAGTCCCACTGAAGCTTTCTTT	CATSKDSPTEAFF
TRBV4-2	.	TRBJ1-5	TGTGCCAGCAGCCAAGAGGGGGGAAGGCAGCCCCAGCATTTT	CASSQEGGRQPQHF
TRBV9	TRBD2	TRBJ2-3	TGTGCCAGCAGCGTAGACCCCGGGGGGGACACAGATACGCAGTATTTT	CASSVDPGGDTDTQYF
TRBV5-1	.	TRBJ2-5	TGCGCCAGCAGCTTGTCTGGCGGGGGCTCCGGAAAGACCCAGTACTTC	CASSLSGGGSGKTQYF
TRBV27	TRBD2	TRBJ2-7	TGTGCCAGCAGTTTAACGGTGCGGGGGGGTTTCGCGCAGTACTTC	CASSLTVRGGFAQYF
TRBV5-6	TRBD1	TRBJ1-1	TGTGCCAGCAGCGTTCAGGGGGCAGGCACTGAAGCTTTCTTT	CASSVQGAGTEAFF
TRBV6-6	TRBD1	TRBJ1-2	TGTGCCAGCAACTTGGGACAGACCACCACTAACTATGGCTACACCTTC	CASNLGQTTTNYGYTF